This T cell receptor (beta chain) was recorded in a study of control samples from healthy donors and cancer patients. Germline V lookup: CDR1 GTSNPN, CDR2 SVGIG (reference sequence). This CDR3 spans 15 amino acids. The V gene lost 4 bases and the J gene lost 2 bases, with 16 bases spanning the gap. Sequencing was performed with immunoSEQ multiplex PCR; in TCRdb, only in-frame clones are kept and a portion is missing. The table lists 95,000 to 150,000 clones, roughly 92% of them singletons, with approximately 0.57% in the top ten. Material: PBMCs. The TCR originated in an elderly man with head and neck cancer. The chain combines TRBV30 with TRBJ2-3, with a tentative D call TRBD2 (5 bases). As DNA, the CDR3 is TGTGCCTGGACTCTAGCTGGACCCTACACAGATACGCAGTATTTT. It encodes CAWTLAGPYTDTQYF.